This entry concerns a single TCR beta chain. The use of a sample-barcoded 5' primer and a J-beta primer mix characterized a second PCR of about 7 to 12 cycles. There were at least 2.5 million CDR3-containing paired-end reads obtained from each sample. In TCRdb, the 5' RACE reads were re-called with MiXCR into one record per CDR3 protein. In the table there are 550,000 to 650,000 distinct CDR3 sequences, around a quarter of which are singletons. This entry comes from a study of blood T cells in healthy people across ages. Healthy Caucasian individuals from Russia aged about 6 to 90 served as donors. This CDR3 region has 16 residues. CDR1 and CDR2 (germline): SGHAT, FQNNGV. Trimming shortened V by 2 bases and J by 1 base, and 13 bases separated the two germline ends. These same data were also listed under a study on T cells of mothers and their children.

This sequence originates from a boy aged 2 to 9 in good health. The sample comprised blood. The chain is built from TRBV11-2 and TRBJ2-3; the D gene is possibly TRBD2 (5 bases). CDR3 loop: CASSLSWGARTDTQYF. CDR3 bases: TGTGCCAGCAGCTTATCCTGGGGAGCCCGCACAGATACGCAGTATTTT.